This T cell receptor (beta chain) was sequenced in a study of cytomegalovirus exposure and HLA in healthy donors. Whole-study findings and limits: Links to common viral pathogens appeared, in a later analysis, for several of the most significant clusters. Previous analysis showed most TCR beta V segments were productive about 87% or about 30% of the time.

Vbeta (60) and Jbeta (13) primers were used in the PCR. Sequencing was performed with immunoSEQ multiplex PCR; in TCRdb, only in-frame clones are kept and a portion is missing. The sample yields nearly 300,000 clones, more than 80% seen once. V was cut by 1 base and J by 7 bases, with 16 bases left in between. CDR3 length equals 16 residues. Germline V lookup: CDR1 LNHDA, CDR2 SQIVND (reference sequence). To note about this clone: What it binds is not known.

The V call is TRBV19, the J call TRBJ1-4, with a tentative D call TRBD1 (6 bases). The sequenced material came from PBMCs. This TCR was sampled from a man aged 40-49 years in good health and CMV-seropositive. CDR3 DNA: TGTGCCAGTAGTATAGCCGCAGGGGTATATGTTGAAAAACTGTTTTTT. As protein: CASSIAAGVYVEKLFF.